The rows below give T cell receptor beta chains drawn from one sample of a study of CD8+CD57+ T cells in acquired aplastic anemia. TCRdb reprocessed the reads via MiXCR and lists one record per CDR3 protein. The sample consists of 150,000 to 200,000 distinct CDR3 sequences, around half of them appearing once. The sequencing input was sorted CD4+, CD8+, or CD8+CD57+ T cells (not recorded which) from PBMCs. The receptors stem from a human donor with aplastic anemia. The CDR3 runs from the conserved cysteine through the conserved F or W.

TRBV11-1 CASSPPSQRGFYEQYF
TRBV7-3 CASSQGGSEAFF
TRBV12-3/TRBV12-4 CASSVDRGNGYTF
TRBV2 CASSDAAGIPYEQYF
TRBV2 CASSVGPTYEQYF
TRBV7-2 CASSLNGVSTDTQYF
TRBV5-1 CASSLTGALNEQYF
TRBV19 CASSISSGSSYEQYF
TRBV7-2 CASSATGDYGYTF
TRBV29-1 CSATGISGANVLTF
TRBV10-3 CASRSETGPYEQYF
TRBV7-2 CASSFLAGAGGANVLTF
TRBV24-1 CATSDFKTGEVQHF
TRBV20-1 CSATNRDRVAEQYF
TRBV5-6 CASSLTSVPPSYEQYF
TRBV5-1 CASSLGRGQSPLHF
TRBV24-1 CATSDFRTVDNEQFF
TRBV28 CASSSPGTAATNEKLFF
TRBV2 CASSPGTNQPQHF
TRBV2 CASSPDRLGGYTF
TRBV20-1 CSAPQAGSTTDTQYF
TRBV7-2 CASSLGGLANYGYTF
TRBV19 CASTLTGENNEQFF
TRBV2 CASSEGRFYGYTF
TRBV20-1 CSAYLPGRENTEAFF
TRBV19 CASSGAASSYNEQFF
TRBV18 CASSPFGTTYEQYF
TRBV7-3 CASSRQGIYGYTF
TRBV20-1 CSARDRLAGGSGELFF
TRBV7-2 CASSSDREVGEQYF
TRBV10-3 CAISDVGGNTIYF
TRBV6-5 CASSYLGGNQPQHF
TRBV6-1 CAGRRTGGSYEQYF
TRBV5-6 CASSLAQCSNQPQHF
TRBV24-1 CATSDSTLGTDTQYF
TRBV2 CASSASGGEETQYF
TRBV10-3 CAISVSGNPYEQYF
TRBV20-1 CSASTGNYGYTF
TRBV2 CASSEEGPYTF
TRBV19 CASRVGSNQPQHF
TRBV7-9 CASSSVGVDRIEQFF
TRBV15 CATSRGTAQYF
TRBV19 CASSILKGPQHF
TRBV20-1 CSARTTGSNQPQHF
TRBV28 CASKGVTEAFF
TRBV5-1 CASSLEPAGNSPFHF
TRBV10-1 CASSESGKAEQFF
TRBV19 CASSAAGQGDTEAFF
TRBV19 CASSPQTSANTQYF
TRBV24-1 CAPKSGGGKRYF
TRBV2 CASSVGRTGGYEQYF
TRBV14 CASSQDRGVTYNEQFF
TRBV5-1 CASSLRGDSNYEQYF
TRBV19 CASSMSSRVGAPASPRDEQYF
TRBV12-3/TRBV12-4 CASRRGLAGFEQYF